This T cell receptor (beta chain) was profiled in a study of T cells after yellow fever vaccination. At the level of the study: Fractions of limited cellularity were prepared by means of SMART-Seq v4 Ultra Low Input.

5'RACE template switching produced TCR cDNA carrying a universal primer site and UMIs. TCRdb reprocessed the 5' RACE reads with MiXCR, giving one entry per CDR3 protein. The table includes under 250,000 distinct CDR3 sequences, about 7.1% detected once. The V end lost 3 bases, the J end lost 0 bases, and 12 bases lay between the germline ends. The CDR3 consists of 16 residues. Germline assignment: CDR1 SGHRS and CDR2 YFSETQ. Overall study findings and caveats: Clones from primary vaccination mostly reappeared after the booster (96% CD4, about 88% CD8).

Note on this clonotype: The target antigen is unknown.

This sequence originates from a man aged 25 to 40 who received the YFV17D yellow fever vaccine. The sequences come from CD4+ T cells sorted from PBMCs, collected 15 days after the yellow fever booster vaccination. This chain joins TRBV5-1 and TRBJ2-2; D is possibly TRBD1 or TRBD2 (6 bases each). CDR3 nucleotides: TGCGCCAGCAGCTCCACAGGGACTCCGAACACCGGGGAGCTGTTTTTT. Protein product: CASSSTGTPNTGELFF.